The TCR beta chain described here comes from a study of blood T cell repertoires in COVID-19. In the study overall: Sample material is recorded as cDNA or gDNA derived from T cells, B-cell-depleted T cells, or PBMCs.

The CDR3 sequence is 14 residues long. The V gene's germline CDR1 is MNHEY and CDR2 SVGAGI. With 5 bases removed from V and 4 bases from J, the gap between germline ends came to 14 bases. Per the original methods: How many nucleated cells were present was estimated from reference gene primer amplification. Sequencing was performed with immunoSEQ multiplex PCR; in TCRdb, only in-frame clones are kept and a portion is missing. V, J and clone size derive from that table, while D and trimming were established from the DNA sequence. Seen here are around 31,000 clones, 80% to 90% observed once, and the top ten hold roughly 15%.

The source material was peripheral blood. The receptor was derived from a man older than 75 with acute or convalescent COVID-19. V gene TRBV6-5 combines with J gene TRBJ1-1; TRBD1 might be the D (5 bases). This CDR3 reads CASSLGGTFTEAFF. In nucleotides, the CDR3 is TGTGCCAGCAGTCTGGGGGGGACCTTCACTGAAGCTTTCTTT.